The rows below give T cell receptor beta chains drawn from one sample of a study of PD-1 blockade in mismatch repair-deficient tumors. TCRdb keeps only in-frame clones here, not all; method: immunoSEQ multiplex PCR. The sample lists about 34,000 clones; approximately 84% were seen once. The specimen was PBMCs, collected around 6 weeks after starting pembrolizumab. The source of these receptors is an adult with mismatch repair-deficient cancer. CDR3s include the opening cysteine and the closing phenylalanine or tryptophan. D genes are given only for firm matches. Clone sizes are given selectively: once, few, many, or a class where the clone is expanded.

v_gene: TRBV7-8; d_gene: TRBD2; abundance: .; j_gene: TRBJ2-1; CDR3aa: CASSLEASGRIGNEQFF; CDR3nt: TGTGCCAGCAGCTTAGAGGCTAGCGGGAGAATCGGCAATGAGCAGTTCTTC
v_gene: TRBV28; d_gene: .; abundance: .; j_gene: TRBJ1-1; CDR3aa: CASRQQGDGTEAFF; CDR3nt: TGTGCCAGCAGACAACAGGGAGACGGCACTGAAGCTTTCTTT
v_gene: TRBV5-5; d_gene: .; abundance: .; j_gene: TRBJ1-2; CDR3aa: CASSPIPGTSNYGYTF; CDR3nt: TGTGCCAGCAGCCCCATCCCCGGGACAAGTAACTATGGCTACACCTTC
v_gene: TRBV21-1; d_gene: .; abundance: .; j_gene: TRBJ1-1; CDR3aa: CASSKATWPEAFF; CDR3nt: TGTGCCAGCAGCAAAGCTACATGGCCTGAAGCTTTCTTT
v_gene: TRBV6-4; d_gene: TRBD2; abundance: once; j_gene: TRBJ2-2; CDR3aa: CASSAGGRADAGELFF; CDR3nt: TGTGCCAGCAGCGCTGGCGGGAGGGCCGACGCCGGGGAGCTGTTTTTT
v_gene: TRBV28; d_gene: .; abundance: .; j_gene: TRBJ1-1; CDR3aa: CASNYRGGGNTEAFF; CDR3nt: TGTGCCAGCAATTACCGGGGGGGCGGGAACACTGAAGCTTTCTTT
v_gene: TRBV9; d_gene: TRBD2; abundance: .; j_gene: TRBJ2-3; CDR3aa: CASSVKGGGRAEDTQYF; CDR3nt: TGTGCCAGCAGCGTAAAAGGGGGCGGGAGGGCGGAAGATACGCAGTATTTT
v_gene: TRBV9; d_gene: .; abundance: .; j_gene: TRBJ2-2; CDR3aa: CASSPQFTGELFF; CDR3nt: TGTGCCAGCAGCCCCCAGTTCACCGGGGAGCTGTTTTTT
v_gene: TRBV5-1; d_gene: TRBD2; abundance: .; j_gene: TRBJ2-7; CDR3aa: CASSLVGLAGIEQYF; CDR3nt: TGCGCCAGCAGCTTAGTAGGACTAGCGGGTATCGAGCAGTACTTC
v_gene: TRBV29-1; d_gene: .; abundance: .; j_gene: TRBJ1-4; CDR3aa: CSVTGTGHEKLFF; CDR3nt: TGCAGCGTTACCGGGACTGGTCATGAAAAACTGTTTTTT
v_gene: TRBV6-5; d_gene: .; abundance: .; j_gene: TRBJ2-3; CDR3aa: CASRASGTDTQYF; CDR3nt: TGTGCCAGCAGGGCCAGCGGCACAGATACGCAGTATTTT
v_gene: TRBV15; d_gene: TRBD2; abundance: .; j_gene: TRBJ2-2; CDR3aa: CATSRTTSGTPRGGELFF; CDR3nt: TGTGCCACCAGCAGGACCACTAGCGGGACACCTCGGGGAGGGGAGCTGTTTTTT
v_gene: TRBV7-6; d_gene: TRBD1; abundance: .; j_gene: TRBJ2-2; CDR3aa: CASSLGQGRYTGELFF; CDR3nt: TGTGCCAGCAGCCTGGGACAGGGCCGTTACACCGGGGAGCTGTTTTTT
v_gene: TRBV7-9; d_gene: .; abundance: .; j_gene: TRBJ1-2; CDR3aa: CASSPAGGYGYGYTF; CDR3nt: TGTGCCAGCAGCCCAGCGGGGGGCTACGGCTATGGCTACACCTTC
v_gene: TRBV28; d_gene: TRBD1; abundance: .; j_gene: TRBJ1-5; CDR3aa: CASSFPLTGVQPQHF; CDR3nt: TGTGCCAGCAGTTTCCCCTTGACAGGGGTTCAGCCCCAGCATTTT
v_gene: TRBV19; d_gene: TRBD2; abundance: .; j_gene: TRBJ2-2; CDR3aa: CASITSGGTGELFF; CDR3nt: TGTGCCAGTATTACTAGCGGAGGCACCGGGGAGCTGTTTTTT
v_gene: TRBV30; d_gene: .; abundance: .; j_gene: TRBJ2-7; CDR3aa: CAWSVGGAYEQYF; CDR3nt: TGTGCCTGGAGTGTAGGGGGGGCCTACGAGCAGTACTTC
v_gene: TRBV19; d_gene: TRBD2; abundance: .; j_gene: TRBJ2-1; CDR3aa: CASRLASGSRDEQFF; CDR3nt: TGTGCCAGTAGGTTAGCTAGCGGGAGTAGGGATGAGCAGTTCTTC
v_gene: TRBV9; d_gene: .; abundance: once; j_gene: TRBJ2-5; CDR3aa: CASSVAPQETQYF; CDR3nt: TGTGCCAGCAGCGTAGCTCCGCAAGAGACCCAGTACTTC
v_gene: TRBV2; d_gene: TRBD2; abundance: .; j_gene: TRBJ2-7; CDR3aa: CASSDRSSGTYEQYF; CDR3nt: TGTGCCAGCAGTGATAGGTCTAGCGGAACCTACGAGCAGTACTTC
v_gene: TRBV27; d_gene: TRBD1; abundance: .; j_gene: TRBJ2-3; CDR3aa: CASLRQGPLYSPDTQYF; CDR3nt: TGTGCCAGTTTAAGACAGGGGCCCCTCTATAGCCCAGATACGCAGTATTTT
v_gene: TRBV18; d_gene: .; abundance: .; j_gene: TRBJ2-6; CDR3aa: CASSPQGQGANVLTF; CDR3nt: TGTGCCAGCTCACCACAGGGGCAGGGGGCCAACGTCCTGACTTTC
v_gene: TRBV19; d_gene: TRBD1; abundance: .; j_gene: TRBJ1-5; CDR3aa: CASSIGTGGNQPQHF; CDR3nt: TGTGCCAGTAGTATAGGGACAGGGGGCAATCAGCCCCAGCATTTT
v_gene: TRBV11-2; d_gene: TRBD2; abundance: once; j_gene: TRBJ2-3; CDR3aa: CASSLGGLAGADTQYF; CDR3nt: TGTGCCAGCAGCTTAGGGGGACTAGCGGGAGCAGATACGCAGTATTTT
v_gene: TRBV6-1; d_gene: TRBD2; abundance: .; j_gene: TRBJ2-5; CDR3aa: CASSEELAGVPAQYF; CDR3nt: TGTGCCAGCAGTGAAGAACTAGCGGGAGTGCCGGCCCAGTACTTC
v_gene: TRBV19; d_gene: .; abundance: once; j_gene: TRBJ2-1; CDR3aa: CASSLTSPRTYNEQFF; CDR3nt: TGTGCCAGTAGTCTCACTAGTCCCCGTACCTACAATGAGCAGTTCTTC
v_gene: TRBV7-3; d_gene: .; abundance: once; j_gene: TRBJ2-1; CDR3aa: CASSLGGSNEQFF; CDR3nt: TGTGCCAGCAGCTTAGGTGGTAGTAATGAGCAGTTCTTC